This T cell receptor beta chain was documented in a study of T cells in Graves' hyperthyroidism and ophthalmopathy. Uncontrolled infection, other autoimmune disease, pregnancy or lactation barred patients from enrollment. Researchers took RNA transcripts and amplified the TCR beta CDR3 regions from them. TCR CDR3 regions were first amplified by RT-PCR with HTBI primers. MiXCR was run by TCRdb on the multiplex PCR reads, yielding one entry per CDR3 protein. Here the sample spans about 380,000 distinct CDR3 sequences, approximately 15% being singletons. The CDR3 sequence is 18 residues long. V was clipped by 2 bases and J by 6 bases; unmatched bases: 13. Germline CDR1 reads SGHAT; CDR2 reads FQDESV (reference sequence). Study-wide results and caveats: The model's output predicted ophthalmopathy at a median of 6.5 months prior to onset.

This clonotype was observed many times. Its antigen remains unidentified. This chain uses TRBV11-1 with TRBJ2-1; 10 bases are shared with TRBD2. Sequenced: blood. The TCR originated in a woman aged 60-75 years with Graves' hyperthyroidism. As DNA, the CDR3 is TGTGCCAGCAGCTTACGTCGGGGGGCAAGGACTAGCGGCAATGAGCAGTTCTTC. Its translation is CASSLRRGARTSGNEQFF.